This T cell receptor (beta chain) was sequenced in a study of long-term antiretroviral therapy in people with HIV. Study-level findings and limits: Among HIV repertoires, CDR3 length ranges were narrower than those of controls.

A remark on this clone: Its antigen is undetermined.

Sequencing used immunoSEQ v3.0 at survey level. Data came from immunoSEQ multiplex PCR; TCRdb stores just in-frame clones and leaves some out. The sample has approximately 6,400 clones, over 75% seen once; the top ten hold about 14%. V gave up 5 bases and J gave up 6 bases, with 21 bases separating them. CDR3 size: 16 residues. The clonotype was recovered from a man aged 40-50 years with HIV. The V call is TRBV7-1, the J call TRBJ2-3; the D gene could be TRBD1 or TRBD2 (6 bases each). TRBV7-1 is an ORF for which the function is uncertain. The starting material was unsorted PBMCs, obtained 0.5 years before starting antiretroviral therapy. The DNA for the CDR3 is TGTGCCAGCAGCCCGGTGTCGGGGGCGGGGTTGGATACGCAGTATTTT. It specifies CASSPVSGAGLDTQYF.